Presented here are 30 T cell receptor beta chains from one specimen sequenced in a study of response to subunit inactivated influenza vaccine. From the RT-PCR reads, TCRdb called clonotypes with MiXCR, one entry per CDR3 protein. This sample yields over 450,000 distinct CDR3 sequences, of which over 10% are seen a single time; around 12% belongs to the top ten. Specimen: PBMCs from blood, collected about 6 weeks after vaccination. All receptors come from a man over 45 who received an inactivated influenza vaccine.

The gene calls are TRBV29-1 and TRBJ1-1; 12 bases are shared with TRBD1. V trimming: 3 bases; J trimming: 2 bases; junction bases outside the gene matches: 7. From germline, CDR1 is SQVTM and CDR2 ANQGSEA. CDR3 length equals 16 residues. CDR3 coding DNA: TGCAGCGTTGATGGGACAGGGGGCCTGGTAAACACTGAAGCTTTCTTT. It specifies CSVDGTGGLVNTEAFF.

CDR3 in amino acids: CASSGDRGNEQFF. DNA of the CDR3: TGTGCCAGCAGTGGGGACAGGGGCAATGAGCAGTTCTTC. The J gene is TRBJ2-1, the V gene TRBV12-3 or TRBV12-4, with 10 bases matching TRBD1. V was pared by 5 bases and J by 6 bases, with 1 base of the junction left unmatched. There are 13 residues in the CDR3.

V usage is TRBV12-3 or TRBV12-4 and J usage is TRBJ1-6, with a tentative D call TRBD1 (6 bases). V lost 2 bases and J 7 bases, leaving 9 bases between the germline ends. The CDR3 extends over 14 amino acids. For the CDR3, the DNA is TGTGCCAGCAGTTTAAGACAGGAGAATTCACCCCTCCACTTT. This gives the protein CASSLRQENSPLHF.

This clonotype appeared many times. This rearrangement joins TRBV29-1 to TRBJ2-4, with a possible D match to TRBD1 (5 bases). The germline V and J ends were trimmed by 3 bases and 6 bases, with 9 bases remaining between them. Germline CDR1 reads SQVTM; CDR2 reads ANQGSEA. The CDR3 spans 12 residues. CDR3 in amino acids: CSVEIGANIQYF. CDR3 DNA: TGCAGCGTTGAGATAGGGGCAAACATTCAGTACTTC.

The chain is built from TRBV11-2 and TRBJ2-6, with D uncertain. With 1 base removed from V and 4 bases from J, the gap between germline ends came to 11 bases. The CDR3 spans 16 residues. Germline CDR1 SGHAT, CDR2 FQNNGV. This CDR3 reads CASSLGSSSGANVLTF. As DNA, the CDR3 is TGTGCCAGCAGCTTAGGATCTAGTTCCGGGGCCAACGTCCTGACTTTC. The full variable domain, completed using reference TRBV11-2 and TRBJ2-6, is EAGVAQSPRYKIIEKRQSVAFWCNPISGHATLYWYQQILGQGPKLLIQFQNNGVVDDSQLPKDRFSAERLKGVDSTLKIQPAKLEDSAVYLCASSLGSSSGANVLTFGAGSRLTVL.

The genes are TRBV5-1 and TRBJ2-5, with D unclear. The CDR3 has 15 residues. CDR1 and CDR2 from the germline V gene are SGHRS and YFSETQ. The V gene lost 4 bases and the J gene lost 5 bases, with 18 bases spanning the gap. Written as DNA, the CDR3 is TGCGCCAGCAGCCCTGGTCCCCGCGTGGAGGAGACCCAGTACTTC. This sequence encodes CASSPGPRVEETQYF.

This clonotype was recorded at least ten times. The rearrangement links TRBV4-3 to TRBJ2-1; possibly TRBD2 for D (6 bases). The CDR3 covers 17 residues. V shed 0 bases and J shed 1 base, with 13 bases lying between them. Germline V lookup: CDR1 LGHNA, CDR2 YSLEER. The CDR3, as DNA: TGCGCCAGCAGCCAAGAGGTTAGCGGCGGGTCCTACAATGAGCAGTTCTTC. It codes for CASSQEVSGGSYNEQFF.

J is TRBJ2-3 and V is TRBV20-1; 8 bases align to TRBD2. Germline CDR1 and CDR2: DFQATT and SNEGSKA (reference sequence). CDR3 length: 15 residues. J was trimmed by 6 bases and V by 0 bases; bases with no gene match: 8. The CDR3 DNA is TGCAGTGCTAGAGACTTGCGGGGGGACCTTGATACGCAGTATTTT. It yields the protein CSARDLRGDLDTQYF.

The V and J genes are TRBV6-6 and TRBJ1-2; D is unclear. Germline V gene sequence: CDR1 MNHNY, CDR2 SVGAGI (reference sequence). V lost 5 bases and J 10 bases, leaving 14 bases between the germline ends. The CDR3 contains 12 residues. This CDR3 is CASSPSTADYTF. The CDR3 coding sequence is TGTGCCAGCAGTCCGTCAACGGCTGACTACACCTTC.

The CDR3 nucleotides read TGTGCCAGCAGTACCTTCACTAGCGGAGATACGCAGTATTTT. Encoded protein: CASSTFTSGDTQYF. The gene calls are TRBV6-2 or TRBV6-3 and TRBJ2-3; 8 bases agree with TRBD2. The CDR3 covers 14 residues. The V and J ends lost 5 bases and 5 bases, in that order; junction bases with no gene match: 6. CDR1 and CDR2 from the germline V gene are MNHEY and SVGEGT.

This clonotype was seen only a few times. The CDR3 DNA is TGTGCCAGCAGCCCAGGGAGTCTCCAAGAGACCCAGTACTTC. Protein sequence: CASSPGSLQETQYF. This rearrangement joins TRBV7-2 to TRBJ2-5; D possibly uses TRBD1 or TRBD2 (5 bases each). Per the germline V gene, CDR1 is SGHTA and CDR2 is FQGNSA. CDR3 length equals 14 residues. Trimming took off 5 bases at V and 1 base at J, with 11 bases between the two ends.

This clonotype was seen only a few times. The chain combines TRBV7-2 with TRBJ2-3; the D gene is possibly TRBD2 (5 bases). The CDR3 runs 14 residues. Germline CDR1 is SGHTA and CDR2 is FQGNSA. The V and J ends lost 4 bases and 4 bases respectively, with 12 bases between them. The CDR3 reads CASSSRSRADTQYF. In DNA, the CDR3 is TGTGCCAGCAGCTCCCGGTCGAGGGCAGATACGCAGTATTTT.

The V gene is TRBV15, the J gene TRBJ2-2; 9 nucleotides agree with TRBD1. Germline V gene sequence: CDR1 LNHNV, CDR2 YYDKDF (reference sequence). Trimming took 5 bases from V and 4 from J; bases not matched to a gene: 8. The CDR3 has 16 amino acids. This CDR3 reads CATSQRPGQGTGELFF. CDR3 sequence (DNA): TGTGCCACCAGCCAGCGACCGGGACAGGGCACCGGGGAGCTGTTTTTT.

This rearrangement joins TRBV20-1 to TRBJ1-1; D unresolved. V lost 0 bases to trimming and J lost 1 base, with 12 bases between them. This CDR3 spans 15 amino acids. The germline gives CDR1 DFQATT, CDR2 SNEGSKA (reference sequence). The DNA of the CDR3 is TGCAGTGCTAGAGATAGGAGACGGGAGAACACTGAAGCTTTCTTT. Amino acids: CSARDRRRENTEAFF.

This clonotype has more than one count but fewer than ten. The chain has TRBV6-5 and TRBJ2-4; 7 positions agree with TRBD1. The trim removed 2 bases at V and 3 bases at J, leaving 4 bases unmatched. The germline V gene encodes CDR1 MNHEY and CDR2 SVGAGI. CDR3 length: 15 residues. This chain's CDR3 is CASSYGQGVKNIQYF. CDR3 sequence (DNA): TGTGCCAGCAGTTACGGGCAGGGGGTCAAAAACATTCAGTACTTC.

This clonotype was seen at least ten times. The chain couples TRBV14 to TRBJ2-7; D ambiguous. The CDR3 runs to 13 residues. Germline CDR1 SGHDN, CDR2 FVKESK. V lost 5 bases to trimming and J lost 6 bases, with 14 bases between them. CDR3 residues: CASSRSSTAEQYF. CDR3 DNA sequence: TGTGCCAGCAGCAGGAGCTCAACGGCCGAGCAGTACTTC.

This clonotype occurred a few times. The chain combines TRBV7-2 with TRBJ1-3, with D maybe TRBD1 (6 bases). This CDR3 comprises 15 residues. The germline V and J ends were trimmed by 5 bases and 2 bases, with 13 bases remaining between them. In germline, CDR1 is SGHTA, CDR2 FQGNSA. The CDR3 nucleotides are TGTGCCAGCAGCCAGACAGGACCTCCTGGAAACACCATATATTTT. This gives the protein CASSQTGPPGNTIYF. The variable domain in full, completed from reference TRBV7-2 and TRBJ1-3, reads GAGVSQSPSNKVTEKGKDVELRCDPISGHTALYWYRQSLGQGLEFLIYFQGNSAPDKSGLPSDRFSAERTGGSVSTLTIQRTQQEDSAVYLCASSQTGPPGNTIYFGEGSWLTVV.

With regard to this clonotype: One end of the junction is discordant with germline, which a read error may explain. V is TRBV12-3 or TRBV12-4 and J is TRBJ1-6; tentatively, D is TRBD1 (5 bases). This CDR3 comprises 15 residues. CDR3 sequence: CASSLGEFTNSPLHF. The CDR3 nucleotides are TGTGCCAGCAGCTTAGGGGAGTTTACGAATTCACCCCTCCACTTT.

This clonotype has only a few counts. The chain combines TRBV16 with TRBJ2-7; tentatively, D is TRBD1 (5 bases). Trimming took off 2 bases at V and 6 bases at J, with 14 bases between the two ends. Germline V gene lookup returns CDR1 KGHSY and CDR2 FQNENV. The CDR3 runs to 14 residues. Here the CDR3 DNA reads TGTGCCAGCAGCCAAACCCGATCGACAGCCGAGCAGTACTTC. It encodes CASSQTRSTAEQYF.

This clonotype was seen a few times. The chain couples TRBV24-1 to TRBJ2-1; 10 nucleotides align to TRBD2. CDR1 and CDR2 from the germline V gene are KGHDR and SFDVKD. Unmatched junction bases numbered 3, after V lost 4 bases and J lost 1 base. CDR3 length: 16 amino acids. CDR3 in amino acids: CATSDLSGRSYNEQFF. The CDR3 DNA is TGTGCCACCAGTGACCTTAGCGGGAGGTCCTACAATGAGCAGTTCTTC.

CDR3 amino acids: CASSLSVPTGGDEQYF. CDR3 sequence (DNA): TGTGCCAGCAGTTTAAGTGTCCCGACAGGGGGCGACGAGCAGTACTTC. The rearrangement uses TRBV27 and TRBJ2-7, with 10 nucleotides matching TRBD1. The trim removed 2 bases at V and 5 bases at J, leaving 9 bases unmatched. The CDR3 is made up of 16 amino acids. CDR1 and CDR2 from the germline V gene are MNHEY and SMNVEV (reference sequence).

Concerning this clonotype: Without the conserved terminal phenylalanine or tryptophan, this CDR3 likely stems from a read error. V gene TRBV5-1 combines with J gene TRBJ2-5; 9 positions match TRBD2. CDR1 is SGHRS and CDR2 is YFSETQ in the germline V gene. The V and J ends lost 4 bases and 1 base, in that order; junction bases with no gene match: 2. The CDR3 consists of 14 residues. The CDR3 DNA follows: TGCGCCAGCAGCCCGGGACTAGCCCAAGAGACCCAGTACCTC. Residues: CASSPGLAQETQYL.

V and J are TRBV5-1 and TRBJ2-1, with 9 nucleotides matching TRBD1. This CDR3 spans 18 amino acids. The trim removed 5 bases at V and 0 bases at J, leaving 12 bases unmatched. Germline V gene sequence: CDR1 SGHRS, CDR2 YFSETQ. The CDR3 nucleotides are TGCGCCAGCAGACCGGGACAGGGTTGGGAGAGCTCCTACAATGAGCAGTTCTTC. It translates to CASRPGQGWESSYNEQFF. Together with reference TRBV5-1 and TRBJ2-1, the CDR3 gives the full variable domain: KAGVTQTPRYLIKTRGQQVTLSCSPISGHRSVSWYQQTPGQGLQFLFEYFSETQRNKGNFPGRFSGRQFSNSRSEMNVSTLELGDSALYLCASRPGQGWESSYNEQFFGPGTRLTVL.

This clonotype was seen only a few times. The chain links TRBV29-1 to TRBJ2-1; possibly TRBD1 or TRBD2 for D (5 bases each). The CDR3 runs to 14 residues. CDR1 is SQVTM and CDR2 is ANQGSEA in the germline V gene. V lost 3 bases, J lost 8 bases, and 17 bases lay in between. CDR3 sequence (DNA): TGCAGCGTTGAGCGCCGGGACCGCGGCGATGAGCAGTTCTTC. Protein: CSVERRDRGDEQFF.

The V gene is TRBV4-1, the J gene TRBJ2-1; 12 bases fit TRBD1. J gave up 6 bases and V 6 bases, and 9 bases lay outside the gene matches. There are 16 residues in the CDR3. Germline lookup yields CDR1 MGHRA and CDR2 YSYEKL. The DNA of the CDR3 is TGCGCCAGCAGGGAAGTGGGGACAGGGGGCCCCAATGAGCAGTTCTTC. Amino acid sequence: CASREVGTGGPNEQFF.

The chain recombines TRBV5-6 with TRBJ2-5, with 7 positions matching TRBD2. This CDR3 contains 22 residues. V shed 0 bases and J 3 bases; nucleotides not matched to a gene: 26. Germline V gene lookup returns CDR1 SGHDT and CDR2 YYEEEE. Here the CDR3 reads CASSLGGGFGGNHPTEEETQYF. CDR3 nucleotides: TGTGCCAGCAGCTTGGGGGGGGGGTTTGGCGGCAACCACCCAACCGAGGAAGAGACCCAGTACTTC. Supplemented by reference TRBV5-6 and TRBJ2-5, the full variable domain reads DAGVTQSPTHLIKTRGQQVTLRCSPKSGHDTVSWYQQALGQGPQFIFQYYEEEERQRGNFPDRFSGHQFPNYSSELNVNALLLGDSALYLCASSLGGGFGGNHPTEEETQYFGPGTRLLVL.

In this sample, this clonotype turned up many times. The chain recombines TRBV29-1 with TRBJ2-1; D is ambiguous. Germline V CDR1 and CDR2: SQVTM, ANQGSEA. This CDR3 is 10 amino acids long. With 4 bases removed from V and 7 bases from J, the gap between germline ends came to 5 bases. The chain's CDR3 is CSVGGNEQFF. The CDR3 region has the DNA TGCAGCGTTGGGGGAAATGAGCAGTTCTTC.

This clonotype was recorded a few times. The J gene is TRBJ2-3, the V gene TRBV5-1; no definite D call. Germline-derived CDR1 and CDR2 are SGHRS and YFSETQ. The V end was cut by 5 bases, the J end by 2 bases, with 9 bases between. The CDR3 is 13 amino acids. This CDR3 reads CASRATTTDTQYF. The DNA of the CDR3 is TGCGCCAGCAGGGCCACCACCACAGATACGCAGTATTTT.

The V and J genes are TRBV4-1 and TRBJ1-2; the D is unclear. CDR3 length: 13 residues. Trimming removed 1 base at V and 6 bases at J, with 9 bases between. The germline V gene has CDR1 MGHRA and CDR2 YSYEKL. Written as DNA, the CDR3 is TGCGCCAGCAGCCAAGTGTACGGGGATGGCTACACCTTC. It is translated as CASSQVYGDGYTF.

In DNA, the CDR3 is TGTGCCAGCAGCTCCAGCCGGGACAGGGTCAACGAGCAGTACTTC. It specifies CASSSSRDRVNEQYF. The chain links TRBV7-2 to TRBJ2-7, with 9 bases fitting TRBD1. J gave up 5 bases and V 4 bases, and 9 bases lay outside the gene matches. From germline, CDR1 is SGHTA and CDR2 FQGNSA. The CDR3 extends over 15 amino acids.